Listed below are T cell receptor beta chains from one sample, sequenced in a study of T-cell memory formation after mild COVID-19. TCRdb called the 5' RACE reads again in MiXCR, with one record for every CDR3 protein. The table lists about 540,000 distinct CDR3 sequences, about a fifth of them singletons. Sequencing was carried out using PBMCs or a T cell subset sorted from them (not recorded which). Receptors originate from an adult woman who had mild COVID-19 (a few samples of this study predate the infection). Cell type and time point are not known. The CDR3 runs from the conserved cysteine through the conserved F or W. A D gene is named only where the DNA matches it firmly. Size is omitted from some rows. Given values are once, few, many or a class for expanded clones.

TRBJ2-1 - TRBV20-1 TRBD2 17 CSARDTEAGGPYNEQFF TGCAGTGCTAGAGATACTGAAGCGGGGGGACCCTACAATGAGCAGTTCTTC
TRBJ1-2 - TRBV25-1 TRBD1 16 CASSEDGTGGSYGYTF TGTGCCAGCAGTGAAGACGGGACAGGGGGCAGCTATGGCTACACCTTC
TRBJ2-3 - TRBV9 - 17 CASSGLAGGLSTDTQYF TGTGCCAGCAGCGGACTAGCTGGGGGGCTTAGCACAGATACGCAGTATTTT
TRBJ2-2 - TRBV7-6 TRBD1 13 CASSPTGSGELFF TGTGCCAGCAGCCCGACAGGGTCCGGGGAGCTGTTTTTT
TRBJ2-7 once TRBV27 TRBD2 14 CASSSGGGIGEQYF TGTGCCAGCAGTTCCGGGGGGGGGATTGGCGAGCAGTACTTC
TRBJ2-5 - TRBV25-1 - 12 CASSDPQETQYF TGTGCCAGCAGTGACCCACAAGAGACCCAGTACTTC
TRBJ1-2 few TRBV20-1 TRBD1 13 CSARDRGYNGYTF TGCAGTGCTAGGGACAGGGGGTACAATGGCTACACCTTC
TRBJ2-7 - TRBV27 - 14 CASRRGGPSYEQYF TGTGCCAGCAGGCGCGGGGGCCCTTCCTACGAGCAGTACTTC
TRBJ1-2 - TRBV12-3/TRBV12-4 TRBD1 15 CASSDPGQGVYGYTF TGTGCCAGCAGTGACCCGGGACAGGGGGTCTATGGCTACACCTTC
TRBJ2-3 - TRBV15 - 19 CATSRDRAGRDSYTDTQYF TGTGCCACCAGCAGAGATCGCGCGGGTCGGGATTCTTATACAGATACGCAGTATTTT
TRBJ2-2 - TRBV6-1 TRBD2 19 CASRLLVTSGGRNTGELFF TGTGCCAGCAGACTACTCGTGACTAGCGGGGGCCGTAACACCGGGGAGCTGTTTTTT
TRBJ2-1 few TRBV6-2/TRBV6-3 - 18 CASSYPLTGERPYNEQFF TGTGCCAGCAGTTACCCCCTCACGGGGGAGCGTCCGTACAATGAGCAGTTCTTC
TRBJ2-2 - TRBV30 TRBD1 15 CAWRGTGPSAGELFF TGTGCCTGGAGGGGGACAGGGCCGAGCGCCGGGGAGCTGTTTTTT
TRBJ2-2 - TRBV9 TRBD2 16 CASSTRGRANTGELFF TGTGCCAGCAGCACCAGAGGGAGGGCGAACACCGGGGAGCTGTTTTTT
TRBJ2-7 few TRBV29-1 - 13 CSVEEGPGYEQYF TGCAGCGTTGAAGAGGGGCCGGGCTACGAGCAGTACTTC
TRBJ1-4 - TRBV3-1 - 16 CASSQEGRATNEKLFF TGTGCCAGCAGCCAAGAAGGCCGCGCAACTAATGAAAAACTGTTTTTT
TRBJ2-5 - TRBV6-5 - 18 CASSYRPGGFGLQETQYF TGTGCCAGCAGTTACCGTCCTGGGGGGTTTGGACTCCAAGAGACCCAGTACTTC
TRBJ2-1 few TRBV11-2 - 18 CASSFKEKGLGTYNEQFF TGTGCCAGCAGCTTCAAAGAGAAGGGCCTAGGTACCTACAATGAGCAGTTCTTC
TRBJ2-5 few TRBV11-2 - 14 CASSLGFRQETQYF TGTGCCAGCAGCTTAGGTTTCCGCCAAGAGACCCAGTACTTC
TRBJ2-7 few TRBV20-1 TRBD2 11 CSAPGLAGLYF TGCAGTGCCCCGGGACTAGCGGGCCTGTACTTC
TRBJ2-2 few TRBV7-6 - 15 CASSPQLREHGELFF TGTGCCAGCAGCCCTCAACTCCGGGAGCACGGGGAGCTGTTTTTT
TRBJ2-3 - TRBV4-2 TRBD2 15 CASSQLAGGRDTQYF TGTGCCAGCAGCCAACTAGCGGGAGGGCGGGATACGCAGTATTTT
TRBJ2-3 - TRBV5-1 - 15 CASSLQETSTDTQYF TGCGCCAGCAGCCTACAGGAAACTAGCACAGATACGCAGTATTTT
TRBJ2-1 few TRBV7-3 TRBD2 17 CASSLGQPGLAGAEQFF TGTGCCAGCAGCCTGGGACAACCGGGACTAGCGGGGGCTGAGCAGTTCTTC
TRBJ1-2 - TRBV6-1 - 14 CASSEAGDNYGYTF TGTGCCAGCAGTGAAGCGGGAGATAACTATGGCTACACCTTC
TRBJ2-2 - TRBV9 - 15 CASSVGRRVTGELFF TGTGCCAGCAGCGTAGGTCGGCGGGTTACCGGGGAGCTGTTTTTT
TRBJ2-7 - TRBV5-4 - 11 CASGTGYEQYF TGTGCCAGCGGAACGGGCTACGAGCAGTACTTC
TRBJ2-7 - TRBV7-9 - 12 CASSSFFYEQYF TGTGCCAGCAGCTCCTTTTTCTACGAGCAGTACTTC
TRBJ1-2 - TRBV20-1 - 11 CSARSGQSYTF TGCAGTGCTAGATCTGGTCAGTCCTACACCTTC
TRBJ2-1 - TRBV5-1 TRBD2 15 CASRLRDGGIDEQFF TGCGCCAGCAGACTCCGGGACGGGGGGATCGATGAGCAGTTCTTC
TRBJ1-3 - TRBV19 TRBD1 18 CASTKFAGQTSSGNTIYF TGTGCCAGTACCAAATTCGCGGGACAGACGAGCTCTGGAAACACCATATATTTT
TRBJ2-1 few TRBV24-1 - 13 CATSDSIYNEQFF TGTGCCACCAGTGACTCCATTTACAATGAGCAGTTCTTC
TRBJ2-1 - TRBV24-1 - 14 CATSVSGPYNEQFF TGTGCCACCAGTGTGTCAGGGCCCTACAATGAGCAGTTCTTC
TRBJ2-7 few TRBV2 TRBD1 15 CASSHRTGLTYEQYF TGTGCCAGCAGTCACCGGACAGGGCTAACCTACGAGCAGTACTTC
TRBJ1-5 few TRBV6-5 - 14 CASSRGNGNQPQHF TGTGCCAGCAGTAGAGGGAACGGGAATCAGCCCCAGCATTTT
TRBJ1-3 few TRBV27 - 15 CASSSWGGTGNTIYF TGTGCCAGCAGCTCTTGGGGGGGGACTGGAAACACCATATATTTT
TRBJ2-7 many TRBV7-8 - 10 CASSNYEQYF TGTGCCAGCAGTAACTACGAGCAGTACTTC
TRBJ2-1 once TRBV29-1 TRBD1 14 CSVEGTGSYNEQFF TGCAGCGTTGAAGGGACAGGGTCCTACAATGAGCAGTTCTTC
TRBJ2-1 few TRBV7-9 - 12 CASSRPYNEQFF TGTGCCAGCAGCAGACCGTACAATGAGCAGTTCTTC
TRBJ2-7 - TRBV4-2 - 17 CASSQEFGTSGPHEQYF TGTGCCAGCAGCCAAGAATTCGGGACCTCCGGCCCACACGAGCAGTACTTC
TRBJ1-5 few TRBV29-1 - 13 CSVVGDSNQPQHF TGCAGCGTTGTAGGGGATAGCAATCAGCCCCAGCATTTT
TRBJ2-2 - TRBV5-1 TRBD2 17 CASSPDLLAGVTGELFF TGCGCCAGCAGCCCGGACCTCCTAGCGGGAGTCACCGGGGAGCTGTTTTTT
TRBJ2-2 - TRBV6-2/TRBV6-3 - 14 CASAQGGDTGELFF TGTGCCAGCGCACAAGGGGGAGACACCGGGGAGCTGTTTTTT